The 15 T cell receptor beta chains listed next were all sequenced from one sample in a study of blood T cell repertoires in COVID-19. This table comes from immunoSEQ multiplex PCR, and its TCRdb copy is limited to in-frame clones, with some not included. The sample contains a few hundred thousand clones, roughly 88% of which appear only once. The sample was peripheral blood. Receptor source: a man older than 75 with acute or convalescent COVID-19.

The chain links TRBV5-5 to TRBJ2-5, with D tentatively TRBD1 (5 bases). Trimming removed 1 base from V and 2 bases from J, with 15 bases in between. Germline values: CDR1 SGHKS, CDR2 YYEKEE (reference sequence). CDR3 size: 16 residues. CDR3 sequence (DNA): TGTGCCAGCAGCTTGACTCTTAGGGGTTTTCAAGAGACCCAGTACTTC. Translation gives CASSLTLRGFQETQYF.

With regard to this clone: This CDR3 is also generated by other DNA sequences in the sample. CDR3 nucleotides: TGTGCCAGCAGCTTGCAGACAGGCACAGATACGCAGTATTTT. It encodes CASSLQTGTDTQYF. The chain carries TRBV5-8 and TRBJ2-3; a weak D match, TRBD1 (5 bases). The V gene lost 1 base and the J gene lost 1 base, with 7 bases spanning the gap. The germline V gene has CDR1 SGHTS and CDR2 YDEGEE. CDR3 size: 14 residues.

The chain combines TRBV9 with TRBJ2-2; D gene uncertain. The CDR3 spans 15 residues. CDR1 and CDR2 from the germline V gene are SGDLS and YYNGEE. V was cut by 0 bases and J by 5 bases, with 11 bases left in between. In DNA, the CDR3 is TGTGCCAGCAGCGTAGATTACGGCGGAACCGGGGAGCTGTTTTTT. Encoded protein: CASSVDYGGTGELFF.

V and J are TRBV19 and TRBJ1-2, with a tentative D call TRBD1 (6 bases). The germline CDR1 and CDR2 sequences are LNHDA and SQIVND (reference sequence). This CDR3 spans 13 amino acids. V was shortened by 4 bases and J by 7 bases, with 13 bases between the two germline ends. The CDR3 DNA is TGTGCCAGTAGTACAGGACAGAATTCTGGCTACACCTTC. Translation gives CASSTGQNSGYTF.

About this clone itself: Distinct nucleotide sequences in the sample also encode this CDR3. This chain's CDR3 is CASSLWGRGYGYTF. In DNA, the CDR3 is TGTGCCAGCAGCTTGTGGGGGCGCGGATATGGCTACACCTTC. The rearrangement joins TRBV5-4 to TRBJ1-2, with a possible D match to TRBD1 (6 bases). The CDR3 spans 14 residues. Germline CDR1 is SGHNT and CDR2 is YYREEE (reference sequence). V was cut by 1 base and J by 5 bases, with 12 bases left in between.

Worth noting for this clone: This CDR3 is also generated by other DNA sequences in the sample. The chain is built from TRBV14 and TRBJ1-2; no reliable D call. The CDR3 consists of 13 residues. V dropped 3 bases and J dropped 2 bases, with 7 bases sitting between them. CDR1 is SGHDN, CDR2 FVKESK, per germline. CDR3 in DNA: TGTGCCAGCAGCCAGGCGGTCAACTATGGCTACACCTTC. Its translation is CASSQAVNYGYTF.

This clone appeared a single time. Here the CDR3 reads CASGWQAGVYEQYF. The CDR3, as DNA: TGTGCCAGCGGTTGGCAAGCGGGGGTATACGAGCAGTACTTC. This chain uses TRBV28 with TRBJ2-7; 8 bases fit TRBD2. The CDR3 consists of 14 residues. V gave up 8 bases and J gave up 4 bases; unmatched junction bases: 10. Germline-derived CDR1 and CDR2 are MDHEN and SYDVKM.

This clone appeared once. The CDR3 reads CASSQDVGGVASYEQYF. The CDR3 DNA reads TGCGCCAGCAGCCAGGACGTTGGAGGAGTGGCCTCCTACGAGCAGTACTTC. The V call is TRBV4-3, the J call TRBJ2-7, with D maybe TRBD2 (5 bases). V lost 3 bases and J 0 bases, leaving 18 bases between the germline ends. The CDR3 is 17 amino acids. CDR1 and CDR2 (germline): LGHNA, YSLEER.

This chain uses TRBV7-2 with TRBJ2-7; D unresolved. This CDR3 region has 13 residues. The V gene's germline CDR1 is SGHTA and CDR2 FQGNSA. The V end lost 1 base, the J end lost 5 bases, and 9 bases lay between the germline ends. The CDR3 loop is CASSLEALNEQYF. The CDR3 DNA follows: TGTGCCAGCAGCTTAGAGGCACTAAACGAGCAGTACTTC.

The chain is built from TRBV7-2 and TRBJ2-3; 13 bases line up with TRBD2. This CDR3 is built from 18 residues. In germline, CDR1 is SGHTA, CDR2 FQGNSA. V trimming: 5 bases; J trimming: 2 bases; junction bases outside the gene matches: 10. CDR3 amino acids: CASSHPGLAGEPTDTQYF. DNA of the CDR3: TGTGCCAGCAGCCACCCCGGACTAGCGGGGGAGCCCACAGATACGCAGTATTTT. Together with reference TRBV7-2 and TRBJ2-3, the CDR3 gives the full variable domain: GAGVSQSPSNKVTEKGKDVELRCDPISGHTALYWYRQSLGQGLEFLIYFQGNSAPDKSGLPSDRFSAERTGGSVSTLTIQRTQQEDSAVYLCASSHPGLAGEPTDTQYFGPGTRLTVL.

The V gene is TRBV3-1 (or the pseudogene TRBV3-2), the J gene TRBJ2-7; D is unclear. The CDR3 contains 15 residues. Germline loops: CDR1 LGHDT, CDR2 YNNKEL (reference sequence). Trimming left V 1 base short and J 1 base short, with 11 bases between. The CDR3 coding sequence is TGTGCCAGCAGCCAAGGGGCAGGCCTGTCCTACGAGCAGTACTTC. Translation gives CASSQGAGLSYEQYF.

The chain couples TRBV11-3 to TRBJ2-5, with a tentative D call TRBD1 (7 bases). Germline V gene data show CDR1 as SGHNT and CDR2 as YENEEA. With 1 base removed from V and 2 bases from J, the gap between germline ends came to 14 bases. The CDR3 runs 16 residues. The CDR3 region has the DNA TGTGCCAGCAGCTTAGGGTTCGGGGGACAGCAAGAGACCCAGTACTTC. This encodes CASSLGFGGQQETQYF.

The chain recombines TRBV28 with TRBJ1-2; 10 positions agree with TRBD1. Per the germline V gene, CDR1 is MDHEN and CDR2 is SYDVKM. The CDR3 runs 17 residues. V shed 5 bases, J shed 0 bases, and the junction held 9 bases outside the gene matches. Here the CDR3 DNA reads TGTGCCAGCAGTACTCCTCGGACAGGGGGGACTAACTATGGCTACACCTTC. It yields the protein CASSTPRTGGTNYGYTF.

V is TRBV5-1 and J is TRBJ2-1; TRBD1 aligns across 9 bases. Germline V gene lookup returns CDR1 SGHRS and CDR2 YFSETQ. The CDR3 totals 15 residues. Trimming at V came to 3 bases and at J to 7 bases, leaving 8 bases not matched to a gene. The DNA of the CDR3 is TGCGCCAGCAGCTACGGACAGGGGAAGTTTAATGAGCAGTTCTTC. This gives the protein CASSYGQGKFNEQFF.

In its sample, this clone was seen once. The chain employs TRBV9 and TRBJ2-7; tentatively, D is TRBD1 (5 bases). The CDR3 extends over 15 amino acids. V was cut by 0 bases and J by 0 bases, with 10 bases left in between. Germline CDR1 is SGDLS and CDR2 is YYNGEE. The CDR3, as DNA: TGTGCCAGCAGCGTAGTGGACAAGGACTCCTACGAGCAGTACTTC. It encodes CASSVVDKDSYEQYF.